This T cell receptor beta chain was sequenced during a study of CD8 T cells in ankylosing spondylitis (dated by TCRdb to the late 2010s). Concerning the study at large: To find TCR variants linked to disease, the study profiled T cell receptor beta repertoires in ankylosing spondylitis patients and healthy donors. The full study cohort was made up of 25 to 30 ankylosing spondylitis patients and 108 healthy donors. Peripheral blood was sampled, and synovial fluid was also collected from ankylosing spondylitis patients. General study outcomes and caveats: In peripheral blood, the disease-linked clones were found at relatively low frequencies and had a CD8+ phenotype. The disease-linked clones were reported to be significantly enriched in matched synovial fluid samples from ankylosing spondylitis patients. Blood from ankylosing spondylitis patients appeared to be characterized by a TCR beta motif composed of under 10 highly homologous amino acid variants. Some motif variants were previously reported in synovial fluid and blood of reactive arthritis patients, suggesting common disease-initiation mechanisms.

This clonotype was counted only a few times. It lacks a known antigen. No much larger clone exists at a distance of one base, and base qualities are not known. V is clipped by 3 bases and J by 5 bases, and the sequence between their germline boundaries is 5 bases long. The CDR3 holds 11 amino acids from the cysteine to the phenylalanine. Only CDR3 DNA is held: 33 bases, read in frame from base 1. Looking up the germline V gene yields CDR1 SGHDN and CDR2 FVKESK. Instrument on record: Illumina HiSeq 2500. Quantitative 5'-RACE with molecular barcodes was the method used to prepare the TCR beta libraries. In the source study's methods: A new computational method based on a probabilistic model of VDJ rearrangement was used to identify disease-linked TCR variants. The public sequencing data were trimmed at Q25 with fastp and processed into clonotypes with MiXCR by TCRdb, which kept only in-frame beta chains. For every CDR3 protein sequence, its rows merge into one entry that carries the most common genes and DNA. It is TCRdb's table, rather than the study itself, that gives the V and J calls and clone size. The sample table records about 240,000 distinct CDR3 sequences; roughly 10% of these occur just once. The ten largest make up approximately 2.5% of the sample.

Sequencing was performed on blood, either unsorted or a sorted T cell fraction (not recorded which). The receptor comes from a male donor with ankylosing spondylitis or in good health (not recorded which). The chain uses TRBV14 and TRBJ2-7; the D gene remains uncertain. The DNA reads TGTGCCAGCAGCCAGGGGAACGAGCAGTACTTC. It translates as CASSQGNEQYF.